The clone carrying this T cell receptor (beta chain) was seen more than once but under ten times. Each CDR3 protein is one row after TCRdb ran MiXCR on the RT-PCR reads. The table has about 480,000 distinct CDR3 sequences, about 25% seen once. V was pared by 5 bases and J by 3 bases, with 8 bases of the junction left unmatched. The CDR3 sequence is 16 residues long. The entry originates in a study of response to subunit inactivated influenza vaccine. Here the sequenced sample was CD4+ T cells sorted from PBMCs, taken more than 4 days after vaccination. The clonotype was recovered from a man in his fifties who received an inactivated influenza vaccine. V is TRBV12-3 or TRBV12-4 and J is TRBJ2-3, with 10 bases aligning to TRBD1. This chain's CDR3 is CASSQTGGARTDTQYF. In DNA form, the CDR3 reads TGTGCCAGCAGTCAGACAGGGGGCGCGAGGACAGATACGCAGTATTTT.